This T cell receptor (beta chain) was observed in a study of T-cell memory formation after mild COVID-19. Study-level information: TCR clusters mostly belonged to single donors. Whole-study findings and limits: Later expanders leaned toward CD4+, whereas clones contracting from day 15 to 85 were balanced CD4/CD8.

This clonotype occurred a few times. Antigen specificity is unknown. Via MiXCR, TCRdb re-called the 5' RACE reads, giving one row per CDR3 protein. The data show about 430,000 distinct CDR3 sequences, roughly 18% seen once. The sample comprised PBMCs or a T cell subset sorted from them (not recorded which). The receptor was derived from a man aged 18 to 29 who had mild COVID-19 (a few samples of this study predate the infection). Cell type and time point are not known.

The CDR3 loop reads CASSDPPGQTSTDTQYF. CDR3 in DNA: TGTGCCAGCAGCGACCCCCCGGGACAGACTAGCACAGATACGCAGTATTTT. The gene calls are TRBV21-1 and TRBJ2-3; the D segment call TRBD1 is taken from the table without a DNA check. TRBV21-1 is annotated as a pseudogene. This CDR3 has 17 amino acids.